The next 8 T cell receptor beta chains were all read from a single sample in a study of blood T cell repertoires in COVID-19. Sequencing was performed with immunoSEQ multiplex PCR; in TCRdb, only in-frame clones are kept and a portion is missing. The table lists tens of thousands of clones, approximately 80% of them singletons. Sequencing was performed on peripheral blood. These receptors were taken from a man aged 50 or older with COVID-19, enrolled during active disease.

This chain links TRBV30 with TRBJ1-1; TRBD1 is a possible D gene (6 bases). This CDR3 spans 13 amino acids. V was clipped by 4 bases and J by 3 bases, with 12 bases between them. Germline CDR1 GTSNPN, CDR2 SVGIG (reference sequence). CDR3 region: CAWTAGADTEAFF. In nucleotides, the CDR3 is TGTGCCTGGACCGCAGGGGCGGACACTGAAGCTTTCTTT.

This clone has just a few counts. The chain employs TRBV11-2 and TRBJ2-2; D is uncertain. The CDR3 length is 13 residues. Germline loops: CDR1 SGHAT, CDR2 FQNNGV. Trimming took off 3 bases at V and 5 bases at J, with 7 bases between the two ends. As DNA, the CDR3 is TGTGCCAGCAGCTTGCTAGGTACCGGGGAGCTGTTTTTT. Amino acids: CASSLLGTGELFF.

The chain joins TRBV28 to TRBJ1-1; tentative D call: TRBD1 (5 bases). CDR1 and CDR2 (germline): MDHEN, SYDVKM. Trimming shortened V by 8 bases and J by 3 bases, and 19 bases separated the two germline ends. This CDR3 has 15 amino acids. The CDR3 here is CASPGRGMGHTEAFF. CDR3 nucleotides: TGTGCCAGCCCCGGGCGGGGGATGGGGCACACTGAAGCTTTCTTT.

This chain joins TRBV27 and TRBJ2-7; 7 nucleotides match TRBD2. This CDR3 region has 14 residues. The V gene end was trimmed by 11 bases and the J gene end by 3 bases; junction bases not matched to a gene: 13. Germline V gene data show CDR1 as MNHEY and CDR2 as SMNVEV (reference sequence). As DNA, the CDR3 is TGTGCCGGATGCCCAATTGCGGGAGACTACGAGCAGTACTTC. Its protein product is CAGCPIAGDYEQYF.

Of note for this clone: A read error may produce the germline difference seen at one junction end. CDR3 protein: CASSSAGLGYGYTF. The CDR3 DNA follows: TGTGCCAGCAGTAGCGCGGGATTAGGCTATGGCTACACCTTC. The V gene is TRBV19, the J gene TRBJ1-2; D is undetermined. Germline V gene lookup returns CDR1 LNHDA and CDR2 SQIVND (reference sequence). The CDR3 spans 14 residues.

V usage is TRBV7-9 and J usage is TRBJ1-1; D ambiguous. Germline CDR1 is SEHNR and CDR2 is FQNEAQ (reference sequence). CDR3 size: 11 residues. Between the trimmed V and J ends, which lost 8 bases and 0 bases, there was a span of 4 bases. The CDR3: CASYMNTEAFF. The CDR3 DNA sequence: TGTGCCAGCTATATGAACACTGAAGCTTTCTTT.

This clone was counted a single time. The CDR3 DNA is TGTGCCAGCAGCTTTGGACTAAGGACCGCAGATACGCAGTATTTT. Residues: CASSFGLRTADTQYF. The chain has TRBV5-6 and TRBJ2-3, with D perhaps TRBD2 (6 bases). V shed 2 bases and J shed 4 bases, with 14 bases lying between them. CDR3 size: 15 residues. Germline V CDR1 and CDR2: SGHDT, YYEEEE.

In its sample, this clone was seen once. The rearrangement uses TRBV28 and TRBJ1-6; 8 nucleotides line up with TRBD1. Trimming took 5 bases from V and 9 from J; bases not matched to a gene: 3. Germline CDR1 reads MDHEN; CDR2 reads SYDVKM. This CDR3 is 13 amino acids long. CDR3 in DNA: TGTGCCAGCAGTAACGACAGGGGTTCACCCCTCCACTTT. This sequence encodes CASSNDRGSPLHF.